This TCR beta chain came from a study of tissue T cells after allogeneic stem cell transplantation. Notes on the study in general: Within patients, tissue anatomy strongly shaped TCR repertoire composition. Motif-based clustering found tissue-specific repertoire signatures shared across patients, though few clones were shared. The study did not identify alloreactive or antigen-specific tissue TCRs, and some clones might be persisting host cells. Only a limited share of tissue TCRs appeared in blood or spleen.

CDR1 is LGHNA and CDR2 is YSYQKL in the germline V gene. V was pared by 0 bases and J by 8 bases, with 14 bases between. CDR3 length equals 15 residues. Sequencing used immunoSEQ multiplex PCR; TCRdb keeps in-frame clones, though not all of them. The sample shows about 50,000 clones, 65% to 80% of them seen only once. For this clone: The antigen is undetermined. The genes are named according to mouse. The read is 1 residue too short to cover the CDR3 end, so that end is filled in from the germline J gene.

V usage is TRBV2 and J usage is TRBJ1-3; D unresolved. The source is a pool of C57BL/6 mice in good health. Material for sequencing was sorted cells pooled from one or two spleens. CDR3 sequence: CASSQDPSRGDTLYF. The part of the CDR3 DNA that was read is TGTGCCAGCAGCCAAGACCCCAGCCGCGGAGATACGCTCTAT.